The entry below gives a single TCR beta chain sequence along with its context. Its matching antigen is unknown. The data belong to a study of T cells after yellow fever vaccination. Overall study results and limits: Only a small proportion of the clonotypes turned up in both the CD4 and the CD8 compartments, likely arising from convergent recombination.

MiXCR, applied by TCRdb to the 5' RACE reads, yields one record per CDR3 protein. The sample shows around 250,000 distinct CDR3 sequences, 6.9% of them seen only once. This clonotype was sampled from a man aged 25 to 45 who received the YFV17D yellow fever vaccine. Sequencing was performed on CD4+ T cells sorted from PBMCs, taken 15 days after the yellow fever booster vaccination.

This CDR3 reads CSAHFRDTDTQYF. The CDR3, as DNA: TGCAGTGCCCACTTCCGGGATACAGATACGCAGTATTTT. The V and J genes are TRBV20-1 and TRBJ2-3, with D maybe TRBD2 (5 bases). The CDR3 runs to 13 residues. Trimming shortened V by 6 bases and J by 3 bases, and 13 bases separated the two germline ends. CDR1 DFQATT and CDR2 SNEGSKA come from the germline V gene (reference sequence).